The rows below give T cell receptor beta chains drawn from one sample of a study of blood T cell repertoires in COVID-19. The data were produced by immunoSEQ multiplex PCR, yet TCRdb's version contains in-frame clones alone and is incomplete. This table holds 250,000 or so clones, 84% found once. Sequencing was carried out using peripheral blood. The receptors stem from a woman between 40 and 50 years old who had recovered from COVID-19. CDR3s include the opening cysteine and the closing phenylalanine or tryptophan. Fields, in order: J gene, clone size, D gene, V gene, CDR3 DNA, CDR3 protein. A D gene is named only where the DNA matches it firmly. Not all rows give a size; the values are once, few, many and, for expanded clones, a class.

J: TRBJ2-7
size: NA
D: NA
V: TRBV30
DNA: TGTGCCTGGAGTCAACGGGGGATCTCCTACGAGCAGTACTTC
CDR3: CAWSQRGISYEQYF

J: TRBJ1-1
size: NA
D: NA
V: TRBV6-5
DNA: TGTGCCAGCAGAATTACAGGGCTAGCCACTGAAGCTTTCTTT
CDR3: CASRITGLATEAFF

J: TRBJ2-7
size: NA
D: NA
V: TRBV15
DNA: TGTGCCACCAGCCCCCTCAGCGCAGGGAATAACGAGCAGTACTTC
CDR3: CATSPLSAGNNEQYF

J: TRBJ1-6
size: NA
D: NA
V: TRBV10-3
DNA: TGTGCCATCAGTGAGGCAGGTTTGGATTCACCCCTCCACTTT
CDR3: CAISEAGLDSPLHF

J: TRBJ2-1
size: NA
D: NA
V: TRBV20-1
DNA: TGCAGTGCTCCACATAGCGGTGAGCAGTTCTTC
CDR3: CSAPHSGEQFF

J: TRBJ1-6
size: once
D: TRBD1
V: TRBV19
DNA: TGTGCCAGTAGTGGGACAGGGGACGGTTCACCCCTCCACTTT
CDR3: CASSGTGDGSPLHF

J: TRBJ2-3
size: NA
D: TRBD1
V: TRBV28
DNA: TGTGCCAGCAGTTCCGGACAGGGGGCGAGAGATACGCAGTATTTT
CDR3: CASSSGQGARDTQYF

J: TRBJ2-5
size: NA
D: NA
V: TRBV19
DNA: TGTGCCAGTAGTACGACATTTCAAGAGACCCAGTACTTC
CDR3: CASSTTFQETQYF

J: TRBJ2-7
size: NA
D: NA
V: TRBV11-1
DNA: TGTGCCAGCAGCTTGGACAGAGCGGCCCACTACGAGCAGTACTTC
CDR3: CASSLDRAAHYEQYF

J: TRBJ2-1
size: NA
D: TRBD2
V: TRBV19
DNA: TGTGCCAGTAGTATAAGCGGGGGGGACGGTGAGCAGTTCTTC
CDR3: CASSISGGDGEQFF

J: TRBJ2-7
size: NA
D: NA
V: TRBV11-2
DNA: TGTGCCAGCAGCTCAACTCGGGAACCGAGTTCCGAGCAGTACTTC
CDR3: CASSSTREPSSEQYF

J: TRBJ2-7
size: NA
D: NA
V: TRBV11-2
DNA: TGTGCCAGCAGCGCCCGGGACACCTGGTACGAGCAGTACTTC
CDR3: CASSARDTWYEQYF

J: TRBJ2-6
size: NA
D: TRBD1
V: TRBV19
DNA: TGTGCCAGTAGTTCCCGGACAGGGCGATCTTTTGCTGGGGCCAACGTCCTGACTTTC
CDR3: CASSSRTGRSFAGANVLTF

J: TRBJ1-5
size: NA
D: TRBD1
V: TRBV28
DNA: TGTGCCAGCAATCAGGGGGCGAGCAATCAGCCCCAGCATTTT
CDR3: CASNQGASNQPQHF

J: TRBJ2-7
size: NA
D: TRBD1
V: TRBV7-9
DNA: TGTGCCAGCAGCTCACCGGGACAGGGCCCCTACGAGCAGTACTTC
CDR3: CASSSPGQGPYEQYF

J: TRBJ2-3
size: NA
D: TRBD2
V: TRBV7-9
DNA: TGTGCCAGCAGCTCCTGGACTAGCGAGACAGATACGCAGTATTTT
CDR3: CASSSWTSETDTQYF

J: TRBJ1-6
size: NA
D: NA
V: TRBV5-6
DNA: TGTGCCAGCGCCGTGGAGGATTCACCCCTCCACTTT
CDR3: CASAVEDSPLHF